This T cell receptor (beta chain) was documented in a study of blood T cell repertoires in COVID-19. Background on the study: Sites in the United States, Italy and Spain provided acute and convalescent COVID-19 samples. T cells, B-cell-depleted T cells, or PBMCs supplied cDNA or gDNA.

In the original workflow: The authors estimated nucleated cell counts from reference gene primer amplification. Sequenced by immunoSEQ multiplex PCR; TCRdb stores in-frame clones only, minus some. Clone size and the V and J calls come from that table; the DNA yielded D and trimming. This sample carries tens of thousands of clones, roughly 90% of them seen once, and the ten largest clones take about 39%. CDR3 size: 13 residues. CDR1 KGHSH and CDR2 LQKENI come from the germline V gene. Trimming took 1 base from V and 5 from J, leaving 9 bases between them. What was sequenced was peripheral blood. The clonotype comes from a man between 60 and 75 years old with active or convalescent COVID-19. This chain links TRBV18 with TRBJ2-7; no reliable D call. The CDR3 reads CASSPRGVNEQYF. CDR3 nucleotides: TGTGCCAGCTCACCACGTGGAGTCAACGAGCAGTACTTC.